Listed below are T cell receptor beta chains from one sample, sequenced in a study of technical replicates of blood from several donors. TCRdb keeps only in-frame clones here, not all; method: immunoSEQ multiplex PCR. The repertoire consists of about 75,000 clones, with just over 90% occurring once and the leading ten covering roughly 5%. Sequencing was done on a sample of PBMCs. The origin of the receptors is a human donor in good health. Some clones in this sample may be carry-over from other donors' samples. Both conserved end residues are part of each CDR3. Each record gives: J gene, V gene, D gene, clone size, CDR3 DNA, CDR3 protein. A D gene is named only where the DNA matches it firmly. Clone size, where shown, is once, few, many, or a class for clones that have expanded.

>TRBJ2-3|TRBV7-7|TRBD2|.
TGTGCCAGCAGCCAAAGACTAGCGGTCCAGGGGAGCACAGATACGCAGTATTTT
CASSQRLAVQGSTDTQYF
>TRBJ2-6|TRBV30|TRBD2|.
TGTGCCTCCGGACTAGCGGGAGTAGGCGGGGCCAACGTCCTGACTTTC
CASGLAGVGGANVLTF
>TRBJ1-3|TRBV21-1|.|.
TGTGCCAGCAGCAAAGACGGTCCAGAGGTAAGTGGAAACACCATATATTTT
CASSKDGPEVSGNTIYF
>TRBJ2-6|TRBV23-1|TRBD2|once
TGCGCCAGCAGACCTAATCGGGGGGTTGAATCTTCTGGGGCCAACGTCCTGACTTTC
CASRPNRGVESSGANVLTF
>TRBJ2-7|TRBV7-2|.|.
TGTGCCAGCAGCTGGGAAGCTGGGAGGTCCTACGAGCAGTACTTC
CASSWEAGRSYEQYF
>TRBJ2-7|TRBV9|TRBD2|.
TGTGCCAGCAGCGCCTTCTCCGGGACTAGCGGGAGGCGAGAGCAGTACTTC
CASSAFSGTSGRREQYF
>TRBJ2-7|TRBV5-1|.|once
TGCGCCAGCAGCTTGGATAGCGAGCAGTACTTC
CASSLDSEQYF
>TRBJ1-2|TRBV19|.|.
TGTGCCAGTAGAGATGACAGGAGCTACTATGGCTACACCTTC
CASRDDRSYYGYTF
>TRBJ2-7|TRBV30|.|.
TGTGCCTGGACGCCCGGGACATACGAGCAGTACTTC
CAWTPGTYEQYF
>TRBJ1-2|TRBV6-1|.|.
TGTGCCAGCGAACAGTTTTATGGCTACACCTTC
CASEQFYGYTF
>TRBJ2-1|TRBV6-5|TRBD2|.
TGTGCCAGCAAGATAGCGGGAGGTGTCTACAATGAGCAGTTCTTC
CASKIAGGVYNEQFF
>TRBJ1-6|TRBV7-6|TRBD1|.
TGTGCCAGCAGCTTAGCGGGACAGGGTGGAGGTTATAATTCACCCCTCCACTTT
CASSLAGQGGGYNSPLHF
>TRBJ1-6|TRBV5-6|.|.
TGTGCCAGCAGCTTGCGGGCAGGGCAGGTGGGATATTCACCCCTCCACTTT
CASSLRAGQVGYSPLHF
>TRBJ2-7|TRBV2|.|.
TGTGCCAGCAGTGAAGGGCAGGGAGGTTACGAGCAGTACTTC
CASSEGQGGYEQYF
>TRBJ2-1|TRBV6-1|TRBD2|.
TGTGCCAGCAGTGCCGTCGGGGGGTCTATCCATGAGCAGTTCTTC
CASSAVGGSIHEQFF
>TRBJ2-5|TRBV4-1|TRBD1|once
TGCGCCAGCAGCTTGACAGGGGGAGAGACCCAGTACTTC
CASSLTGGETQYF
>TRBJ2-1|TRBV19|TRBD1|.
TGTGCCAGTAGTATACGCCGGGACAGCGACAATGAGCAGTTCTTC
CASSIRRDSDNEQFF
>TRBJ1-4|TRBV4-1|TRBD1|.
TGCGCCAGCAGCCCCCAAGGCGGGGCGGGACAGTTAAATGAAAAACTGTTTTTT
CASSPQGGAGQLNEKLFF
>TRBJ2-7|TRBV4-2|.|.
TGTGCCAGCAGCCAAGTCGCGGGAAACTCCGACGAGCAGTACTTC
CASSQVAGNSDEQYF
>TRBJ2-1|TRBV7-2|TRBD2|.
TGTGCCAGCAGCCTAAGCCCAGCGGGGCTTGGAAAGTTCTTC
CASSLSPAGLGKFF
>TRBJ1-5|TRBV27|.|.
TGTGCCAGCAGTCCAACATCCCCGTGGCGGATCAGCAATCAGCCCCAGCATTTT
CASSPTSPWRISNQPQHF
>TRBJ1-5|TRBV20-1|.|.
TGCAGTGCTGTGAAGGAGGGGCCCCAGCATTTT
CSAVKEGPQHF
>TRBJ1-2|TRBV4-3|.|.
TGCGCCAGCAGCCAGGGGCGGACCTATAACTATGGCTACACCTTC
CASSQGRTYNYGYTF
>TRBJ1-1|TRBV9|.|.
TGTGCCAGCAGCGTACTTAGTATGAACACTGAAGCTTTCTTT
CASSVLSMNTEAFF
>TRBJ2-5|TRBV5-1|TRBD2|.
TGCGCCAGCAGCACCGACGGGACTAGACAAGAGACCCAGTACTTC
CASSTDGTRQETQYF
>TRBJ2-2|TRBV5-1|TRBD1|.
TGCGCCAGCAGCTTGACAGGGGCGGGCACCGGGGAGCTGTTTTTT
CASSLTGAGTGELFF
>TRBJ1-1|TRBV7-8|.|few
TGTGCCAGCAGCTTAGCCCCACAGATGTTGAACACTGAAGCTTTCTTT
CASSLAPQMLNTEAFF
>TRBJ2-7|TRBV6-5|TRBD2|.
TGTGCCAGCAGTTACTCGCTTCTCGAGGGAGGGCACGAGCAGTACTTC
CASSYSLLEGGHEQYF
>TRBJ2-7|TRBV29-1|.|.
TGCAGCGTTCGTCTGTCCCGGGACACATCCTACGAGCAGTACTTC
CSVRLSRDTSYEQYF
>TRBJ2-1|TRBV9|.|.
TGTGCCAGCAGCGGCGGGGCTACCTACAATGAGCAGTTCTTC
CASSGGATYNEQFF
>TRBJ2-5|TRBV7-7|TRBD2|.
TGTGCCAGCAGCCCCTCGGGCGGGGGTCAAGAGACCCAGTACTTC
CASSPSGGGQETQYF
>TRBJ2-3|TRBV6-4|.|few
TGTGCCAGCAGTGACGGAGGAGCAGATACGCAGTATTTT
CASSDGGADTQYF
>TRBJ2-5|TRBV11-2|TRBD2|.
TGTGCCAGCAGCTTATCAACCAGGACTAGCTGGGAGACCCAGTACTTC
CASSLSTRTSWETQYF
>TRBJ2-7|TRBV5-4|.|.
TGTGCCAGCAGCCAAGGGGGATACTCCTACGAGCAGTACTTC
CASSQGGYSYEQYF
>TRBJ2-4|TRBV29-1|.|.
TGCAGCGTTGACCAGGGAAGGGACATTCAGTACTTC
CSVDQGRDIQYF
>TRBJ2-1|TRBV30|TRBD2|.
TGTGCCTGGCAACAGGGGAGTCTAGCGGGAACTGAGCAGTTCTTC
CAWQQGSLAGTEQFF
>TRBJ2-5|TRBV5-1|.|.
TGCGCCAGCAGCTCCCCGGACCAAGAGACCCAGTACTTC
CASSSPDQETQYF
>TRBJ1-2|TRBV27|.|.
TGTGCCAGCAGTTTGACCCAGGGGCGGAGTGGCTACACCTTC
CASSLTQGRSGYTF
>TRBJ1-4|TRBV7-9|.|.
TGTGCCAGCAGCCGTGTCCAACCAGGGGAAAAACTGTTTTTT
CASSRVQPGEKLFF
>TRBJ1-6|TRBV11-2|.|few
TGTGCCAGCAGCTTAGTGGAGGGTAATTCACCCCTCCACTTT
CASSLVEGNSPLHF
>TRBJ2-1|TRBV2|TRBD2|.
TGTGCCAGCAGGGGTTCGGAGCGGGGGGTGTCCTACAATGAGCAGTTCTTC
CASRGSERGVSYNEQFF
>TRBJ1-3|TRBV5-6|TRBD1|.
TGTGCCAGCAGCTTGATGGGGACAGGCGTCTCTGGAAACACCATATATTTT
CASSLMGTGVSGNTIYF
>TRBJ1-6|TRBV5-8|.|.
TGTGCCAGCAGCTTGCAACGGACAGCATATTCACCCCTCCACTTT
CASSLQRTAYSPLHF
>TRBJ2-5|TRBV6-5|.|once
TGTGCCAGCAGTTCCATCGATTGGGCCGTCTTAAAGACCCAGTACTTC
CASSSIDWAVLKTQYF
>TRBJ2-5|TRBV5-1|.|.
TGCGCCAGCAGCCCCGGGACTCCAGGGGGAACCCAGTACTTC
CASSPGTPGGTQYF
>TRBJ2-3|TRBV4-2|TRBD2|.
TGTGCCAGCAGCCCATCAAGGACTAGCGGGAGTAGAGCAGATACGCAGTATTTT
CASSPSRTSGSRADTQYF
>TRBJ2-1|TRBV6-1|.|.
TGTGCCAGCAGCGAACACCAGGGGGAGCAGTTCTTC
CASSEHQGEQFF
>TRBJ2-1|TRBV7-9|TRBD2|.
TGTGCCAGCAGCTTCAGGACTAGCGGGGGGGGGAAAAAAAATGAGCAGTTCTTC
CASSFRTSGGGKKNEQFF
>TRBJ1-1|TRBV6-6|TRBD1|.
TGTGCCAGCAGTAAACAGGGGTTTCCCACTGAAGCTTTCTTT
CASSKQGFPTEAFF
>TRBJ2-2|TRBV7-2|TRBD1|.
TGTGCCAGCAGCGTAGGGGGCTCCTCCCTCAGCGGGGAGCTGTTTTTT
CASSVGGSSLSGELFF